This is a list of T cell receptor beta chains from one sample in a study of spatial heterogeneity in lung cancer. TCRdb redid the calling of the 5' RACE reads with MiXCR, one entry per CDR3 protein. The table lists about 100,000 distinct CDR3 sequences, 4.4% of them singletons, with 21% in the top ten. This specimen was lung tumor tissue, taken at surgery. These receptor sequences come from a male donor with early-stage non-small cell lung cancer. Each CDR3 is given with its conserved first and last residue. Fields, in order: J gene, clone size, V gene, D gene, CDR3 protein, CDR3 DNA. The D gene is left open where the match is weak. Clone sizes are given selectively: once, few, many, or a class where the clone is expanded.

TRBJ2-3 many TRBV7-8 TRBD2 CASRDGGADTQYF TGTGCCAGCAGGGATGGGGGGGCAGATACGCAGTATTTT
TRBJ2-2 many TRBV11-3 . CASSLEGRSGELFF TGTGCCAGCAGCTTGGAGGGGAGGTCTGGGGAGCTGTTTTTT
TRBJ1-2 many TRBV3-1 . CASSQNTGTTYGYTF TGTGCCAGCAGCCAGAATACAGGGACAACCTATGGCTACACCTTC
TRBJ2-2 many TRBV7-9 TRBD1 CASSSLRDRMNTGELFF TGTGCCAGCAGCTCCCTCCGGGACAGGATGAACACCGGGGAGCTGTTTTTT
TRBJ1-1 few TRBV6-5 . CASSYLGGGTEAFF TGTGCCAGCAGTTACTTGGGCGGGGGGACTGAAGCTTTCTTT
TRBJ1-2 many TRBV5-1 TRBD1 CASSTGQGGYGYTF TGCGCCAGCAGCACAGGACAGGGCGGCTATGGCTACACCTTC
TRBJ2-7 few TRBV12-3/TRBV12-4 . CASSLSQGGEQYF TGTGCCAGCAGTTTATCGCAGGGAGGCGAGCAGTACTTC
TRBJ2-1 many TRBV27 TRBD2 CASSFGSSGAYNEQFF TGTGCCAGCAGTTTTGGATCTAGCGGGGCCTACAATGAGCAGTTCTTC
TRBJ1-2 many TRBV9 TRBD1 CASSEGGAMGYTF TGTGCCAGCAGTGAAGGGGGCGCGATGGGCTACACCTTC
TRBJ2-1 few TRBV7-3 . CASSRTRQEPYNEQFF TGTGCCAGCAGCCGAACTCGACAGGAACCGTACAATGAGCAGTTCTTC
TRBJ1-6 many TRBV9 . CASSVAGRGGSPLHF TGTGCCAGCAGCGTAGCAGGCAGGGGAGGCTCACCCCTCCACTTT
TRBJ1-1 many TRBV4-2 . CASSQDIQVNTEAFF TGTGCCAGCAGCCAAGATATTCAAGTGAACACTGAAGCTTTCTTT
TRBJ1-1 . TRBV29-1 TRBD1 CSATDRGTEAFF TGCAGCGCTACCGACAGGGGCACTGAAGCTTTCTTT
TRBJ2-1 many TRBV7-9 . CASSLVGYEQFF TGTGCCAGCAGCTTAGTGGGGTATGAGCAGTTCTTC
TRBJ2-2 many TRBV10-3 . CATSGTRNGELFF TGTGCCACCTCCGGGACTCGAAACGGGGAGCTGTTTTTT
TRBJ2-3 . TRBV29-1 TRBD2 CSVGRGSGRADTQYF TGCAGCGTTGGAAGGGGTAGCGGGAGAGCCGATACGCAGTATTTT
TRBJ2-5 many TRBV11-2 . CASSLLSTGSKEYF TGTGCCAGCAGCTTGTTGTCAACCGGGTCGAAAGAGTACTTC
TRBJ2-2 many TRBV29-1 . CSVRNTGELFF TGCAGCGTAAGAAACACCGGGGAGCTGTTTTTT
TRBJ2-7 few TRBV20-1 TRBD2 CSARGLAGFSYEQYF TGCAGTGCTAGAGGACTAGCGGGCTTCTCCTACGAGCAGTACTTC
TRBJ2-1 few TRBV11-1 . CASSLIPRNEQFF TGTGCCAGCAGCTTGATCCCCCGGAATGAGCAGTTCTTC
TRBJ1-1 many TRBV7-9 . CATSNSDGVNTEAFF TGTGCCACCAGCAACTCAGATGGAGTTAACACTGAAGCTTTCTTT
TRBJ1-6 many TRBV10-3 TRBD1 CAIRDRENSPLHF TGTGCCATCAGGGACAGGGAAAATTCACCCCTCCACTTT
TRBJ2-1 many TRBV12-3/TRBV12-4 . CASTSSSTYNEQFF TGTGCCAGCACCTCGTCGTCAACCTACAATGAGCAGTTCTTC
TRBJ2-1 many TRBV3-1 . CASSPGTNNNEQFF TGTGCCAGCAGCCCCGGGACGAATAACAATGAGCAGTTCTTC
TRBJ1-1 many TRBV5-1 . CASSKTRMNTEAFF TGCGCCAGCAGCAAGACAAGAATGAACACTGAAGCTTTCTTT
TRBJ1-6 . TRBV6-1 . CASTPSGGNNSPLHF TGTGCCAGCACCCCCAGCGGCGGCAATAATTCACCCCTCCACTTT
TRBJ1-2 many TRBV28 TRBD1 CASLQGSNYGYTF TGTGCCAGCTTACAGGGGTCTAACTATGGCTACACCTTC
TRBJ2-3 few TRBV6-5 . CASRDSGWDTQYF TGTGCCAGCCGGGACTCAGGTTGGGATACGCAGTATTTT
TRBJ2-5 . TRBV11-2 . CASSPGLETQYF TGTGCCAGCAGCCCCGGGCTGGAGACCCAGTACTTC
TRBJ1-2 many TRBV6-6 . CASSYDFERGYGYTF TGTGCCAGCAGTTACGACTTCGAGAGGGGCTATGGCTACACCTTC
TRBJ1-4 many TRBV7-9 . CASSTDGGWEKLFF TGTGCCAGCAGCACAGACGGGGGATGGGAAAAACTGTTTTTT
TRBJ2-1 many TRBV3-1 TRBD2 CASSLLAGSYNEQFF TGTGCCAGCAGCCTACTAGCGGGGTCCTACAATGAGCAGTTCTTC
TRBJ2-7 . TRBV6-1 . CASSEGSAGLGEQYF TGTGCCAGCAGTGAAGGATCTGCCGGGCTGGGGGAGCAGTACTTC
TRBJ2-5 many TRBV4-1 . CASSQGITGLGQTQYF TGCGCCAGCAGCCAGGGAATAACAGGGCTGGGACAGACCCAGTACTTC
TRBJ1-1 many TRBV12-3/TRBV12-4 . CASSPEPFRAKEAFF TGTGCCAGCAGCCCCGAACCATTCCGAGCCAAAGAAGCTTTCTTT
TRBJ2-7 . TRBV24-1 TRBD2 CATGGGLANSYEQYF TGTGCCACCGGGGGGGGACTAGCTAACTCCTACGAGCAGTACTTC
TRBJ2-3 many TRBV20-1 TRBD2 CSARDDPRLAEADTQYF TGCAGTGCTAGAGATGACCCACGGCTAGCGGAAGCAGATACGCAGTATTTT
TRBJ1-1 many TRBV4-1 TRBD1 CASSQGRDRGSIEAFF TGCGCCAGCAGCCAAGGAAGGGACAGGGGTTCGATTGAAGCTTTCTTT
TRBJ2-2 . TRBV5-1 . CASRGASGVSNTGELFF TGCGCCAGCCGGGGGGCGAGCGGGGTCTCGAACACCGGGGAGCTGTTTTTT
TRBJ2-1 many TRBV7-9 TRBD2 CAGGLAGTTGEQFF TGTGCCGGGGGGCTAGCGGGGACCACAGGTGAGCAGTTCTTC
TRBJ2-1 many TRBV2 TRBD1 CASTRSRDRADNEQFF TGTGCCAGCACCAGAAGCAGGGACAGGGCCGACAATGAGCAGTTCTTC
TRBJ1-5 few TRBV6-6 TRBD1 CASSTGVAQHF TGTGCCAGCAGTACAGGGGTGGCCCAGCATTTT
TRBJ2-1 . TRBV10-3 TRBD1 CAIRAGQGVNEQFF TGTGCCATCAGGGCGGGACAGGGAGTCAATGAGCAGTTCTTC
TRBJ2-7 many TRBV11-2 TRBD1 CASSLDLPGQGRNEQYF TGTGCCAGCAGCTTAGATCTCCCGGGACAGGGTCGGAACGAGCAGTACTTC
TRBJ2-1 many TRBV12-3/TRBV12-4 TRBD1 CASTDRGSYNEQFF TGTGCCAGCACCGACAGGGGTTCCTACAATGAGCAGTTCTTC
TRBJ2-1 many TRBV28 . CASSRGRAFDEQFF TGTGCCAGCAGTCGGGGTAGGGCCTTCGATGAGCAGTTCTTC
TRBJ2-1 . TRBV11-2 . CASSLGWGLGGEFF TGTGCCAGCAGCTTGGGTTGGGGCCTTGGGGGCGAGTTCTTC
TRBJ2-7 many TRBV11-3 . CASSLAPGREQYF TGTGCCAGCAGCTTAGCTCCGGGGCGCGAGCAGTACTTC
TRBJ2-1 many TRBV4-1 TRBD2 CASSQGLASTYNEQFF TGCGCCAGCAGCCAAGGACTAGCGTCTACCTACAATGAGCAGTTCTTC
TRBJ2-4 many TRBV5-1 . CASSLEGGSNIQYF TGCGCCAGCAGCTTGGAAGGGGGGAGCAACATTCAGTACTTC
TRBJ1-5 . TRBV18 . CASSPGWNQPQHF TGTGCCAGCTCACCTGGTTGGAATCAGCCCCAGCATTTT
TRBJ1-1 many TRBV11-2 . CASSFSGDFRAFF TGTGCCAGCAGCTTTTCCGGGGATTTTCGAGCTTTCTTT
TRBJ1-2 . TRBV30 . CAWRRDLHYGYTF TGTGCCTGGAGAAGGGATCTACACTATGGCTACACCTTC
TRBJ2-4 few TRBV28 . CASAGTPVNIQYF TGTGCCAGCGCTGGGACACCCGTTAACATTCAGTACTTC